What follows is one T cell receptor beta chain and its context. What it binds is unknown. The source of roughly 2.1 micrograms of genomic DNA for TCR beta libraries was cryopreserved PBMCs. The CDR3 contains 14 residues. With 10 bases removed from V and 0 bases from J, the gap between germline ends came to 15 bases. Germline V gene data show CDR1 as MNHEY and CDR2 as SMNVEV (reference sequence). The protocol was immunoSEQ multiplex PCR, while the TCRdb copy is restricted to in-frame clones and leaves out a portion. Of 40,000 to 60,000 clones in the sample, more than 45% were seen once. This record belongs to a study of cytotoxic CD8 clonotypes in ibrutinib-treated CLL. Across the whole study: Patients attained 25 or so partial and 2 complete responses; at median approximately 68 months, about 15 remained remitted while some 12 progressed. Regarding the study as a whole: Few clonotypes were public, and these shrank or held steady under treatment.

This TCR came from a human donor with chronic lymphocytic leukemia. This chain connects TRBV27 to TRBJ1-1, with D perhaps TRBD1 (5 bases). The sequencing used PBMCs, collected after 12 months of ibrutinib treatment. The CDR3 loop reads CANRGDFVNTEAFF. The CDR3 DNA follows: TGTGCCAACCGAGGGGATTTCGTGAACACTGAAGCTTTCTTT.